A selection of T cell receptor beta chains follows, all from one sample in a study of tumor-infiltrating lymphocytes in primary liver carcinoma. TCRdb analysed the multiplex PCR reads with MiXCR anew, one entry per CDR3 protein. Here the sample spans under 200,000 distinct CDR3 sequences, less than 70% being singletons. What was sequenced was peripheral blood. The origin of the receptors is a woman in her fifties or sixties with primary liver carcinoma and hepatitis B virus infection. The CDR3 runs from the conserved cysteine through the conserved F or W. The D gene is left open where the match is weak. Only some rows state a clone size, as once, few, many or a class for expanded clones.

>many|TRBV30|TRBJ2-3|.
TGTGCCTGGGCCCCCGGCACAGATACGCAGTATTTT
CAWAPGTDTQYF
>.|TRBV11-3|TRBJ1-2|.
TGTGCCAGCAGCTTAGTATTCGGCAGTGCCGATGGCTACACCTTC
CASSLVFGSADGYTF
>.|TRBV29-1|TRBJ1-3|.
TGCAGCGTTGATGGGGGAGGTGGAAACACCATATGTTTT
CSVDGGGGNTICF
>.|TRBV6-1|TRBJ2-5|.
TGTGCCACCCAGTATGGCCCTGGAGAGACCCAGTACTTC
CATQYGPGETQYF
>.|TRBV6-6|TRBJ2-3|.
TGTGCCAGCAGGCACGGGACTTATAAAGCAGATATGCAGTATTTT
CASRHGTYKADMQYF
>.|TRBV11-3|TRBJ2-7|TRBD1
TGTGCCGGCAGGGACAGGGGCGCCGAGCAGCACTTC
CAGRDRGAEQHF
>few|TRBV30|TRBJ2-1|.
TGTGCCTGGGGAGGCACATACAATGAGCAGTTCTTC
CAWGGTYNEQFF
>.|TRBV29-1|TRBJ2-2|.
TGCTGCGCACCACGGGTTGACAACGGGGAGCTGTTTTTT
CCAPRVDNGELFF
>many|TRBV6-1|TRBJ2-3|TRBD2
TGTGCCAGCCAAAAGGGACTAGCGGGAAGAGATACGCAGTATTTT
CASQKGLAGRDTQYF
>.|TRBV11-2|TRBJ1-5|.
TGTGCTATCAGCTTAGGCCCATCAGGGGCTGAGAATCAGCCCCAGCATTTT
CAISLGPSGAENQPQHF
>.|TRBV10-3|TRBJ1-6|.
TGTGCCATCAGTGCGGACAACCTTGAGTATTCACCCCTCCACTTT
CAISADNLEYSPLHF
>.|TRBV11-3|TRBJ2-3|TRBD1
TGTGCCAGCAGCCTTGGACAGGGGGCCGTAGATATGCAGTGTTTT
CASSLGQGAVDMQCF
>.|TRBV24-1|TRBJ2-1|TRBD1
TGTCCCACTAGTGACCCCACAGGGGGCTCCTACAATGAGCAGTTCTTC
CPTSDPTGGSYNEQFF
>.|TRBV11-2|TRBJ2-5|TRBD2
TGTGCCAGCAGCCCTGGGACTAGCGGCTTACAAGAGACCCAGTACTTC
CASSPGTSGLQETQYF
>.|TRBV6-1|TRBJ1-1|.
TGTGCCAGTAATGAAGGTCTGGGGGGCACTGAAGCTTTCTTT
CASNEGLGGTEAFF
>.|TRBV5-6|TRBJ1-3|TRBD1
TGTGCCAGCAGCTTGGAGGGGGACAGCTCTGGAAACACCATATATTTT
CASSLEGDSSGNTIYF
>.|TRBV6-6|TRBJ2-7|.
TGTGCCTGCAGTTTAACTAGTACGGCCTACGAGCAGTACTTC
CACSLTSTAYEQYF
>.|TRBV28|TRBJ2-7|.
TGTGCCAGCAGCTCGGGGGACTTACCCTACGAGCAGTCCTTC
CASSSGDLPYEQSF
>.|TRBV12-3/TRBV12-4|TRBJ1-5|.
TGTGCCAGCAGTTTTGGGCAGGGCTATGGCAATCAGCCCCAGGACTTT
CASSFGQGYGNQPQDF
>.|TRBV11-2|TRBJ2-2|.
TGTGCCAGCAGCTCCCTACGGTCAGACATCGGGGAGCTGTTTTTT
CASSSLRSDIGELFF
>.|TRBV12-5|TRBJ1-5|.
TGCGCTAGTGGTTCCGGGACAACCCGAGGCCAGCATTTT
CASGSGTTRGQHF
>few|TRBV28|TRBJ1-5|.
TGTGCCAGCAGTTTAGGTACCGGGTTTGGGCAGCCCCAGCATTTT
CASSLGTGFGQPQHF
>.|TRBV28|TRBJ2-7|.
TGTGCCAGCAGTTTTTGGGGAGGGCAGTACTTC
CASSFWGGQYF
>.|TRBV11-3|TRBJ1-4|.
TGTGCCAGCAGCCGCGGGAGATCGAGCGAAAAACCGTTATTT
CASSRGRSSEKPLF
>.|TRBV11-2|TRBJ2-1|.
TGTGCCAGCAGCTTATGGGGGACCTACATTGAGCAGTCCTTC
CASSLWGTYIEQSF
>once|TRBV5-1|TRBJ2-1|.
TGCGCCAGCAGCCAAAGCGGGCTCCTCACTCCAAATAAGCAGTTCTTC
CASSQSGLLTPNKQFF
>many|TRBV5-1|TRBJ1-1|.
TGCGCCAGCAGCTTGATGGGGGAAACTGAAGCTTTCTTT
CASSLMGETEAFF
>.|TRBV11-2|TRBJ1-3|.
TGTGTCAGCAGCCCCGGGGCGGGAAAAAGCATCTCTGGAAACACCATATATTTT
CVSSPGAGKSISGNTIYF
>.|TRBV29-1|TRBJ2-3|TRBD2
TGTAGCTCACGAGGGCTAGCGGGCGCCACAGATACGCAGTATTTT
CSSRGLAGATDTQYF
>many|TRBV10-2|TRBJ2-5|.
TGCGCCAGCAGTGAGGCAGGCGCAGGGCGTGAGACCCAGTACTTC
CASSEAGAGRETQYF
>.|TRBV7-8|TRBJ2-2|.
TGTGCCAGCAGCTTGAGAGAGGTGTACACCGGGGAGATGTTTTTT
CASSLREVYTGEMFF
>.|TRBV6-6|TRBJ1-3|.
TGTGCCAGCAGTTACTCGGGGACGACAAAAACCATATATTTT
CASSYSGTTKTIYF
>.|TRBV4-1|TRBJ1-4|.
TGCGTCAGCAGCCAAGAAGAGGAGAGGGGGGATCGGCAAGAAAAACTGTTTTTT
CVSSQEEERGDRQEKLFF
>.|TRBV5-5|TRBJ1-2|.
TGTGCCAGCAGCTTGGGGGCTGAAATCTATGGCTACACCTTC
CASSLGAEIYGYTF
>.|TRBV10-3|TRBJ1-2|TRBD1
TGTGCCATCAGTCAATACAGGGGATCTAACTATGGCTACACCTTC
CAISQYRGSNYGYTF
>.|TRBV11-1|TRBJ2-2|TRBD2
TGTGCCAGCAGCCTTAGCGGGGGGGCCCGCGCCGGGGAGCTGTTTTTT
CASSLSGGARAGELFF
>many|TRBV29-1|TRBJ2-3|.
TGCAGCGTCCTCGGATTAAAACTGGGGACAGATACGCAGTATTTT
CSVLGLKLGTDTQYF
>.|TRBV28|TRBJ2-3|.
TGTGCCAGCAGCTCCCGAGAGGGAGCCGGCACAGATACGCAGTATTTT
CASSSREGAGTDTQYF
>many|TRBV29-1|TRBJ2-3|.
TGCAGCGTTGAGGGCAGTAACACAGATACGCAGTATTTT
CSVEGSNTDTQYF
>.|TRBV12-3/TRBV12-4|TRBJ2-5|.
TGTGCCAGCAGTATGCCAAAGACCCAGTACTTC
CASSMPKTQYF
>.|TRBV6-1|TRBJ2-1|.
TGTGCCAGCAGTGAAGGTAGCGCCCTCTACAATGAGCAGTTCTTC
CASSEGSALYNEQFF
>.|TRBV4-1|TRBJ2-1|.
TGCGCCAGCAGCCCCATGGCTCCTTCCTACAGTGAGCAGTTCTTC
CASSPMAPSYSEQFF
>.|TRBV7-9|TRBJ2-3|.
TGTGCCAGCAGCTCGGGCCGGCGGGACCTGAGCACAGATACGCAGTATTTT
CASSSGRRDLSTDTQYF
>many|TRBV6-1|TRBJ1-5|TRBD1
TGTGCCAGCAGTGAATCCGGGACAGGGGGCTTTCGGCCCCAGCATTTT
CASSESGTGGFRPQHF
>.|TRBV5-4|TRBJ1-6|.
TGTGCCAGCAGCCCCTACAATTTACCCCTCCACTTT
CASSPYNLPLHF
>.|TRBV5-6|TRBJ2-7|.
TGTGCCAGCAGCCATCAGACAGCCACCTACGAGCAGTACTTC
CASSHQTATYEQYF
>.|TRBV11-2|TRBJ2-7|TRBD2
TGTACCAGCGGCCAACTAGGAGGACTAGCGGGATCGGGCGAGCAGTACTTC
CTSGQLGGLAGSGEQYF
>many|TRBV6-1|TRBJ1-4|.
TGTGCCAGCAGTGATGCAGGGGTGAGAAAACTGTTTTTT
CASSDAGVRKLFF
>.|TRBV4-1|TRBJ1-1|.
TGCACCAGCAGCCCTTCGGGGGGCACTGAAGCTTTCTTT
CTSSPSGGTEAFF
>.|TRBV11-2|TRBJ2-5|.
TGTGCCATCAGCTTAGGTCTGGAGACCCAATACTTC
CAISLGLETQYF
>.|TRBV4-1|TRBJ1-1|.
TGCGCCAGAAGCCAAGAATGGGGGGGGAGGCTTGAAGCTCTCTTT
CARSQEWGGRLEALF
>.|TRBV11-1|TRBJ2-5|TRBD1
TGTGCCAGAAGCTGGACAGGCCTCCAAGAGACCCAATACTTC
CARSWTGLQETQYF
>.|TRBV7-9|TRBJ2-3|.
TGTGCCAGCAGCTCACGCGACAAAAGGCTAGTAGACACGCAGTATTTT
CASSSRDKRLVDTQYF
>few|TRBV7-9|TRBJ1-5|.
TGTGCCAGCAGTCCCGGGACCCCGATGTGGAGCAATCAGCCCCAGCATTTT
CASSPGTPMWSNQPQHF
>many|TRBV28|TRBJ2-1|.
TGTGCCAGCAGTTTTCTCCCGGAGGGGCAGTTCTTC
CASSFLPEGQFF